This TCR beta chain was observed in a study of blood T cell repertoires in COVID-19. Study details: Both acute and convalescent COVID-19 samples were obtained from the United States, Italy and Spain.

This clone occurred a few times. V was pared by 4 bases and J by 6 bases, with 7 bases of the junction left unmatched. Germline lookup yields CDR1 KGHDR and CDR2 SFDVKD. The CDR3 sequence is 15 residues long. The authors' processing: Amplified reference gene primers provided the basis for estimating nucleated cell counts. Some clones are missing from TCRdb's copy, which holds only in-frame ones; the method was immunoSEQ multiplex PCR. V and J calls and clone size are those listed in that table; D and trimming were worked out from the DNA. Of 90,000 to 120,000 clones listed, approximately 81% are singletons.

The chain couples TRBV24-1 to TRBJ1-2; 10 bases match TRBD1. The sequencing sample was made of peripheral blood. This clonotype was obtained from a human donor in a cohort sampled during active COVID-19. The CDR3 DNA reads as TGTGCCACCAGTGAAACCGGGACAGGGGCCCATGGCTACACCTTC. Its protein product is CATSETGTGAHGYTF.